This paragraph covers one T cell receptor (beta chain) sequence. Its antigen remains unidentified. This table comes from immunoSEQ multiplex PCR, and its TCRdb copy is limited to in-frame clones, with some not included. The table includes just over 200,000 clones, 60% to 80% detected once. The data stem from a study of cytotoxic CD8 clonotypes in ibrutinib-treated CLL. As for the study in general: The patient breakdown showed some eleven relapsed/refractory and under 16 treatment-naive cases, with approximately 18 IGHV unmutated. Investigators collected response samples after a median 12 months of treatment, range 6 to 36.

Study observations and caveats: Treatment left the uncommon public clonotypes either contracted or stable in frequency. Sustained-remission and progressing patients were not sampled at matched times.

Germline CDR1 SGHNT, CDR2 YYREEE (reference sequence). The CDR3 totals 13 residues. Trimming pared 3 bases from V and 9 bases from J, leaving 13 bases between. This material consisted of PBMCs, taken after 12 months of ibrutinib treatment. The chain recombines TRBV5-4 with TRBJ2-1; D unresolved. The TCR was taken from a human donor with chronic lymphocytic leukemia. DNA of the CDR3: TGTGCCAGCAGCTCTGCTTCCTGGAGTGAGCAGTTCTTC. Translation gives CASSSASWSEQFF.